This T cell receptor beta chain derives from a study of blood T cell repertoires in COVID-19. Looking at the study overall: There were acute and convalescent COVID-19 samples, and they came from the United States, Italy and Spain. Sources were T cells, B-cell-depleted T cells, or PBMCs; the material itself was cDNA or gDNA.

Authors' processing steps: Estimated nucleated cell counts came from reference gene primer amplification. Profiling relied on immunoSEQ multiplex PCR, and the TCRdb table lists in-frame clones only, not all of them. That table is the source of V, J and clone size, and D and trimming were worked out from the DNA. Of a few hundred thousand clones listed, just over 85% are singletons. V was shortened by 4 bases and J by 10 bases, with 14 bases between the two germline ends. CDR3 length equals 13 residues. Per germline, CDR1 LGHDT and CDR2 YNNKEL (reference sequence). This clone was counted between two and nine times.

Specimen: peripheral blood. This clonotype was sampled from a man aged 25 to 40 who had recovered from COVID-19. The V and J genes are TRBV3-1 (or the pseudogene TRBV3-2) and TRBJ2-1, with D possibly being TRBD2 (6 bases). The CDR3 bases are TGTGCCAGCAGCCCACGGGACTGGGCGGAGCAGTTCTTC. Protein: CASSPRDWAEQFF.